This T cell receptor (beta chain) originates from a study of T cell responses to AZD1222 COVID-19 vaccine. With respect to this clone: Its antigen is undetermined.

The assay was immunoSEQ multiplex PCR, and TCRdb's table has in-frame clones only and misses some. The data show about 96,000 clones, approximately 88% seen once. Regarding the study as a whole: Females outnumbered males among donors, who were mostly white British; clonal diversity was possibly underestimated. A reported finding is that nearly half of spike-specific TCRs target unmutated variant regions.

CDR1 is SGHTA and CDR2 is FQGTGA in the germline V gene. V was trimmed by 0 bases and J by 1 base, leaving 9 bases between them. CDR3 length: 16 residues. This TCR was recovered from an adult in good health. This chain connects TRBV7-3 to TRBJ2-2; D might be TRBD1 (6 bases). The sequencing used peripheral blood, collected on day 0 of AZD1222 vaccination. In nucleotides, the CDR3 is TGTGCCAGCAGCTTAACTGGGACAAGGAACACCGGGGAGCTGTTTTTT. This gives the protein CASSLTGTRNTGELFF. The complete variable domain, with remaining parts taken from reference TRBV7-3 and TRBJ2-2, reads GAGVSQTPSNKVTEKGKYVELRCDPISGHTALYWYRQSLGQGPEFLIYFQGTGAADDSGLPNDRFFAVRPEGSVSTLKIQRTERGDSAVYLCASSLTGTRNTGELFFGEGSRLTVL.